These T cell receptor beta chains were read from a single sample in a study of shared clonotypes between healthy human individuals. Generated by immunoSEQ multiplex PCR, the TCRdb table keeps only in-frame clones and is missing some. The repertoire holds approximately 2.1 million clones, with 80% to 95% as singletons. Source material: naive CD4+ T cells from PBMCs. The receptors originated from a man aged 18 to 30 in good health. Some clones in this sample may be carry-over from other donors' samples. Each CDR3 is given with its conserved first and last residue. The D gene is left open where the match is weak. Clone size is shown for a subset of rows, as once, few, many or a class of expanded clone.

clone size,J gene,V gene,D gene,CDR3 protein,CDR3 DNA
NA,TRBJ1-1,TRBV11-2,TRBD1,CASSLAGRGGTEAFF,TGTGCCAGCAGCTTGGCGGGCAGGGGGGGAACTGAAGCTTTCTTT
NA,TRBJ1-1,TRBV5-1,NA,CASSEGNTEAFF,TGCGCCAGCAGCGAAGGGAACACTGAAGCTTTCTTT
NA,TRBJ2-5,TRBV11-2,TRBD2,CASSPGLEWGNTQYF,TGTGCCAGCAGCCCTGGACTAGAGTGGGGTAATACCCAGTACTTC
NA,TRBJ2-3,TRBV4-3,TRBD2,CASSLYGRSGTDTQYF,TGCGCCAGCAGCCTATACGGGAGGTCGGGTACAGATACGCAGTATTTT
NA,TRBJ1-2,TRBV29-1,TRBD1,CSVEGTLPQGDGYTF,TGCAGCGTTGAAGGGACCCTGCCTCAGGGGGATGGCTACACCTTC
NA,TRBJ2-1,TRBV9,NA,CASSVGLSSSYNEQFF,TGTGCCAGCAGCGTAGGGCTATCAAGCTCCTACAATGAGCAGTTCTTC
few,TRBJ2-7,TRBV27,TRBD1,CASSLMGTGHEQYF,TGTGCCAGCAGTTTGATGGGGACAGGGCACGAGCAGTACTTC
NA,TRBJ2-1,TRBV6-6,NA,CASRTRANEQFF,TGTGCCAGCAGGACACGGGCCAATGAGCAGTTCTTC
NA,TRBJ2-3,TRBV6-5,NA,CASSYSYRDTDTQYF,TGTGCCAGCAGTTACTCGTACAGGGACACAGATACGCAGTATTTT
NA,TRBJ2-1,TRBV7-7,TRBD2,CASSLGPAGGPREQFF,TGTGCCAGCAGCTTAGGGCCAGCGGGAGGGCCCAGGGAGCAGTTCTTC
NA,TRBJ1-1,TRBV5-1,NA,CASSLQENTEAFF,TGCGCCAGCAGCTTGCAGGAAAACACTGAAGCTTTCTTT
NA,TRBJ2-1,TRBV28,TRBD2,CASVAGGPSKEQFF,TGTGCCAGCGTAGCGGGAGGGCCCTCTAAAGAGCAGTTCTTC
once,TRBJ2-7,TRBV9,NA,CASSASGDFYEQYF,TGTGCCAGCAGCGCCTCAGGGGACTTTTACGAGCAGTACTTC
NA,TRBJ1-2,TRBV28,NA,CASSLLVRGDYGYTF,TGTGCCAGCAGTTTATTAGTTAGGGGTGACTATGGCTACACCTTC
NA,TRBJ2-1,TRBV9,NA,CASSVAQDQYNEQFF,TGTGCCAGCAGCGTAGCTCAGGACCAATACAATGAGCAGTTCTTC
once,TRBJ1-2,TRBV25-1,NA,CASSPGRYYGYTF,TGTGCCAGCAGCCCAGGACGGTACTATGGCTACACCTTC
NA,TRBJ2-7,TRBV5-1,NA,CASSLVEGDEQYF,TGCGCCAGCAGCTTGGTAGAGGGCGACGAGCAGTACTTC
NA,TRBJ2-7,TRBV20-1,NA,CSARRQNEQYF,TGCAGTGCTAGGAGACAAAACGAGCAGTACTTC
NA,TRBJ1-2,TRBV2,NA,CASSGFGKGRGYGYTF,TGTGCCAGCAGCGGGTTTGGGAAAGGGCGGGGCTATGGCTACACCTTC
NA,TRBJ1-1,TRBV5-6,NA,CASSPGRGRTEAFF,TGTGCCAGCAGTCCGGGCCGAGGAAGGACTGAAGCTTTCTTT
NA,TRBJ2-1,TRBV28,NA,CASEGADRSYNEQFF,TGTGCCTCCGAGGGAGCGGACCGCTCCTACAATGAGCAGTTCTTC
NA,TRBJ1-6,TRBV6-6,NA,CASSPRGGSNSPLHF,TGTGCCAGCAGTCCCCGTGGGGGCAGTAATTCACCCCTCCACTTT
NA,TRBJ2-2,TRBV4-3,NA,CASSQATGSNTGELFF,TGCGCCAGCAGCCAAGCTACAGGATCGAACACCGGGGAGCTGTTTTTT
NA,TRBJ2-3,TRBV18,TRBD2,CASSPGVAGAADTQYF,TGTGCCAGCTCACCCGGGGTAGCGGGAGCAGCAGATACGCAGTATTTT
NA,TRBJ2-5,TRBV18,TRBD1,CASSPLGQGYIETQYF,TGTGCCAGCTCACCACTCGGACAGGGGTATATCGAGACCCAGTACTTC
NA,TRBJ2-3,TRBV5-1,NA,CASSPVSGEGTDTQYF,TGCGCCAGCAGCCCGGTGTCCGGGGAGGGCACAGATACGCAGTATTTT
NA,TRBJ1-3,TRBV5-1,NA,CASSLGAAGNTIYF,TGCGCCAGCAGCTTGGGGGCAGCTGGAAACACCATATATTTT
NA,TRBJ2-5,TRBV5-4,NA,CASSLVQGGETQYF,TGTGCCAGCAGCTTAGTCCAGGGGGGCGAGACCCAGTACTTC
NA,TRBJ2-1,TRBV7-9,NA,CASDNEQFF,TGTGCCAGCGACAATGAGCAGTTCTTC
NA,TRBJ1-2,TRBV28,NA,CASSPFSGNYGYTF,TGTGCCAGCTCGCCTTTCTCGGGGAACTATGGCTACACCTTC
once,TRBJ2-3,TRBV19,NA,CASSIKRVPDTQYF,TGTGCCAGTAGTATAAAGCGGGTCCCAGATACGCAGTATTTT
NA,TRBJ2-1,TRBV10-1,TRBD1,CASSRTGSYNEQFF,TGCGCCAGCAGTCGGACAGGCTCCTACAATGAGCAGTTCTTC
once,TRBJ2-7,TRBV20-1,NA,CSAFPYEQYF,TGCAGTGCTTTCCCTTACGAGCAGTACTTC
NA,TRBJ2-2,TRBV9,TRBD2,CASERGGGLPGELFF,TGTGCCAGCGAGCGCGGCGGGGGGCTCCCCGGGGAGCTGTTTTTT
NA,TRBJ2-3,TRBV7-8,TRBD2,CASSFGGRAVGDTQYF,TGTGCCAGCAGCTTCGGCGGGAGGGCCGTTGGAGATACGCAGTATTTT
NA,TRBJ2-3,TRBV6-1,TRBD2,CASSRTSGRTDTQYF,TGTGCCAGCAGCCGGACTAGCGGGAGGACAGATACGCAGTATTTT
NA,TRBJ2-1,TRBV5-1,TRBD1,CASSLAMPNDRGLVYEQFF,TGCGCCAGCAGCTTGGCTATGCCTAACGACAGGGGGCTTGTATATGAGCAGTTCTTC
NA,TRBJ2-1,TRBV5-1,NA,CASSFDSGSYNEQFF,TGCGCCAGCAGCTTCGACTCGGGCTCCTACAATGAGCAGTTCTTC
few,TRBJ1-1,TRBV11-3,NA,CASSLVGGSEAFF,TGTGCCAGCAGCTTAGTTGGAGGGTCTGAAGCTTTCTTT
NA,TRBJ2-2,TRBV6-1,NA,CASSDLKNTGELFF,TGTGCCAGCAGTGATTTGAAGAACACCGGGGAGCTGTTTTTT